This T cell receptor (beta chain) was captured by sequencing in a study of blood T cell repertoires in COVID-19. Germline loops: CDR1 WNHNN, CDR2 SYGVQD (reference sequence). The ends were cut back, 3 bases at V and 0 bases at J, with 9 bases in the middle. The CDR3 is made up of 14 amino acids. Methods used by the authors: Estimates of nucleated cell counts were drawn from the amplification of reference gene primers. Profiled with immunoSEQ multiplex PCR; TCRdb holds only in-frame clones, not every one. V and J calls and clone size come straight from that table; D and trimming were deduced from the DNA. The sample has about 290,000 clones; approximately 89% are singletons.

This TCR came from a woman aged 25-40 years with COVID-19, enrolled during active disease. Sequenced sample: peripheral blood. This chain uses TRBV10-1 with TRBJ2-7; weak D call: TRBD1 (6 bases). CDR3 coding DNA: TGCGCCAGCAGTGAAGAGGACAGCTCCTACGAGCAGTACTTC. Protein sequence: CASSEEDSSYEQYF.